This T cell receptor (beta chain) was recovered during a study of blood T cell repertoires in COVID-19. For the study at large: The United States, Italy and Spain provided the acute and convalescent COVID-19 samples. Nucleic acid was either cDNA or gDNA, and it came from T cells, B-cell-depleted T cells, or PBMCs.

Per the study methods: Nucleated cell number was recorded as an estimate derived from reference gene primer amplification. Sequenced by immunoSEQ multiplex PCR; TCRdb stores in-frame clones only, minus some. The V and J calls and clone size are taken from that table; D and trimming were inferred from the DNA. The repertoire holds roughly 200,000 clones, with around three quarters as singletons. In its sample, this clone was seen a few times. Germline assignment: CDR1 SGHTA and CDR2 FQGNSA. The CDR3 covers 17 residues. V shed 1 base and J 2 bases; nucleotides not matched to a gene: 9. This TCR was recovered from a man between 65 and 85 years old with active or convalescent COVID-19. J is TRBJ2-3 and V is TRBV7-2; TRBD2 agrees at 7 bases. The sequencing sample was made of peripheral blood. The CDR3 spells CASSLEGPAGFTDTQYF. CDR3 nucleotides: TGTGCCAGCAGCTTAGAGGGACCAGCGGGATTCACAGATACGCAGTATTTT.